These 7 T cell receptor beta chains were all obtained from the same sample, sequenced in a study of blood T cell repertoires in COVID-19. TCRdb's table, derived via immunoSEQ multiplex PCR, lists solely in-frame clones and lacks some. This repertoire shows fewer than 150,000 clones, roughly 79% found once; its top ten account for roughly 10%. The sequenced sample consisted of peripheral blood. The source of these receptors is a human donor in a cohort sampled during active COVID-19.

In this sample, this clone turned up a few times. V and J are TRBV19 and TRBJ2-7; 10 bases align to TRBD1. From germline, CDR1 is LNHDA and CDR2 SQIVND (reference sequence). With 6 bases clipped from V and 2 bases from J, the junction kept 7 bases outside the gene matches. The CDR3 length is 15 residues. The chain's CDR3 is CASRIRTGGTYEQYF. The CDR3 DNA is TGTGCCAGTAGGATCCGGACAGGGGGAACCTACGAGCAGTACTTC.

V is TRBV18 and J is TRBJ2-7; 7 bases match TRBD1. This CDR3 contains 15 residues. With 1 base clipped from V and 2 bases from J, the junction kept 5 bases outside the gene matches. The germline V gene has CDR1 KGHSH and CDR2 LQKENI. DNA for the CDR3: TGTGCCAGCTCACCACGGGACAGTAACCCCTACGAGCAGTACTTC. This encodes CASSPRDSNPYEQYF.

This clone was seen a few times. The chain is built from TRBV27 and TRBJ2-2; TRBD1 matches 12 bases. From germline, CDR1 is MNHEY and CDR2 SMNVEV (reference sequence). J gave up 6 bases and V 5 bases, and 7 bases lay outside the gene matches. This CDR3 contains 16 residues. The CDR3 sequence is CASSTGTGGKAGELFF. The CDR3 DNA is TGTGCCAGCAGTACCGGGACAGGGGGCAAAGCCGGGGAGCTGTTTTTT.

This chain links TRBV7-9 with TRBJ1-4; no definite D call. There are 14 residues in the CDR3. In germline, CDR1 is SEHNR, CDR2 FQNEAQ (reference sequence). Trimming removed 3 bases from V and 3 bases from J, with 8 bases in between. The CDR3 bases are TGTGCCAGCAGCTTCGGGAAGCCTAATGAAAAACTGTTTTTT. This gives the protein CASSFGKPNEKLFF.

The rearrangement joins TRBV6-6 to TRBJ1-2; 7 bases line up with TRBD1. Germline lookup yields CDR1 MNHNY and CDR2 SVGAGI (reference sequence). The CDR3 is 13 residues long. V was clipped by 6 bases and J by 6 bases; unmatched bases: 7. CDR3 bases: TGTGCCAGCAGCTCACCAACAGGGGATGGCTACACCTTC. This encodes CASSSPTGDGYTF.

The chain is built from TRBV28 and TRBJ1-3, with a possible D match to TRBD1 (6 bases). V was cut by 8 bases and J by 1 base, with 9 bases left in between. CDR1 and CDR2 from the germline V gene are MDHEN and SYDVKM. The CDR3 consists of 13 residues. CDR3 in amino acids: CASLDSSGNTIYF. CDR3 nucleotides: TGTGCCAGCTTGGACAGTTCTGGAAACACCATATATTTT.

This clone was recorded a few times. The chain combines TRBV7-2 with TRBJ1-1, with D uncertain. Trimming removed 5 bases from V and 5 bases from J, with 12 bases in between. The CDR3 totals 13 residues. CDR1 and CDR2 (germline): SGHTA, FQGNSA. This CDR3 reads CASSPTIQTEAFF. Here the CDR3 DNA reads TGTGCCAGCAGCCCTACGATTCAAACTGAAGCTTTCTTT.